The 9 T cell receptor beta chains in this list originate from one sample, sequenced in a study of Graves' ophthalmopathy and Graves' hyperthyroidism. The authors amplified TCR beta CDR3 regions, and they did so from RNA transcripts for repertoire sequencing. HTBI primers were used in a first-round RT-PCR, which preceded a second-round multiplex PCR. In TCRdb, the multiplex PCR reads were re-called with MiXCR into one record per CDR3 protein. The sample consists of hundreds of thousands of distinct CDR3 sequences, approximately 14% of them appearing once. The source material was blood. All receptors derive from a woman aged 25 to 45 with Graves' ophthalmopathy.

Ten or more counts support this clonotype. Sequence at one end of the junction differs from germline and may be a read error. The chain recombines TRBV24-1 with TRBJ2-2, with 10 bases that match TRBD2. The CDR3 is made up of 14 amino acids. The V gene's germline CDR1 is KGHDR and CDR2 SFDVKD. Written as DNA, the CDR3 is TGTGCCACCAGTGATCCTAGCGGGGGCCAACCGTCAGTTTTT. This translates into CATSDPSGGQPSVF.

The chain employs TRBV4-1 and TRBJ2-4; D may correspond to TRBD1 or TRBD2 (5 bases each). Germline V gives CDR1 MGHRA, CDR2 YSYEKL. Trimming shortened V by 0 bases and J by 8 bases, and 11 bases separated the two germline ends. The CDR3 totals 14 residues. The CDR3: CASSQDGAQDIQYF. CDR3 bases: TGCGCCAGCAGCCAAGACGGGGCGCAGGACATTCAGTACTTC.

This clonotype was counted many times. The rearrangement links TRBV7-2 to TRBJ1-2; D not resolved. Trimming removed 3 bases from V and 5 bases from J, with 10 bases in between. Per germline, CDR1 SGHTA and CDR2 FQGNSA. The CDR3 covers 13 residues. CDR3 in DNA: TGTGCCAGCAGCTTTCTAAATCTTTATGGCTACACCTTC. Amino acids: CASSFLNLYGYTF.

To note about this clonotype: A much larger clonotype is one base distant, so this may be a read error. The chain has TRBV15 and TRBJ2-5; 9 positions agree with TRBD2. CDR1 is LNHNV, CDR2 YYDKDF, per germline (reference sequence). The CDR3 extends over 16 amino acids. V lost 1 base to trimming and J lost 0 bases; unmatched junction nucleotides: 3. The CDR3 DNA follows: TGTGCCACCAGCAGAGGCGGGACTAGCCACCAAGAGACCCAGTACTTC. As protein: CATSRGGTSHQETQYF.

This clonotype occurred many times. The V and J genes are TRBV4-1 and TRBJ2-7, with D possibly being TRBD2 (6 bases). The V end was cut by 0 bases, the J end by 0 bases, with 24 bases between. Looked up from germline, CDR1 is MGHRA and CDR2 is YSYEKL. This CDR3 has 20 amino acids. CDR3 nucleotides: TGCGCCAGCAGCCAAGATCTCAAGGGGCTAGCGTTTTTTGGCTCCTACGAGCAGTACTTC. Translating it yields CASSQDLKGLAFFGSYEQYF.

There are many counts of this clonotype. The rearrangement joins TRBV29-1 to TRBJ1-1; 10 nucleotides agree with TRBD1. Losses at the gene ends were 4 bases for V and 5 bases for J; bases not matched to a gene: 10. The germline CDR1 and CDR2 sequences are SQVTM and ANQGSEA. The CDR3 has 15 amino acids. CDR3 region: CSVAKWDRGATEAFF. CDR3 nucleotide sequence: TGCAGCGTTGCTAAGTGGGACAGGGGTGCTACTGAAGCTTTCTTT.

The chain has TRBV18 and TRBJ2-6; D gene uncertain. Germline-derived CDR1 and CDR2 are KGHSH and LQKENI. The length of the CDR3 is 15 residues. Between the trimmed V and J ends, which lost 8 bases and 2 bases, there was a span of 13 bases. As DNA, the CDR3 is TGTGCCAGCCTCGGCTTGGAAACTGGGGCCAACGTCCTGACTTTC. Amino acids: CASLGLETGANVLTF.

This clonotype was recorded many times. The CDR3 DNA is TGCAGCGTTGACGGAACCTACGAGCAGTACTTC. Its protein product is CSVDGTYEQYF. V gene TRBV29-1 combines with J gene TRBJ2-7; no definite D call. This CDR3 is built from 11 residues. Looked up from germline, CDR1 is SQVTM and CDR2 is ANQGSEA. Trimming shortened V by 3 bases and J by 2 bases, and 5 bases separated the two germline ends.

The chain is built from TRBV5-5 and TRBJ2-7; TRBD2 matches at 8 bases. V was clipped by 3 bases and J by 7 bases; unmatched bases: 6. Germline CDR1 and CDR2: SGHKS and YYEKEE (reference sequence). The CDR3 is made up of 13 amino acids. CDR3 sequence: CASSWRLAREQYF. In DNA form, the CDR3 reads TGTGCCAGCAGCTGGAGACTAGCGCGAGAGCAGTACTTC.